This TCR beta chain was captured by sequencing in a study of T cells in Graves' hyperthyroidism and ophthalmopathy. The V gene end was trimmed by 6 bases and the J gene end by 5 bases; junction bases not matched to a gene: 8. CDR1 and CDR2 (germline): LGHDT, YNNKEL (reference sequence). The CDR3 loop spans 17 amino acids. Researchers took RNA transcripts and amplified the TCR beta CDR3 regions from them. TCR CDR3 underwent first-round RT-PCR with the HTBI primer set. TCRdb called the multiplex PCR reads again in MiXCR, with one record for every CDR3 protein. The data hold 550,000 to 800,000 distinct CDR3 sequences, with 17% observed a single time.

The sequence was collected from a man in his fifties with Graves' hyperthyroidism. The chain is built from TRBV3-1 and TRBJ2-2; 14 bases map to TRBD2. Material: blood. Here the CDR3 reads CASRTGLAGVGTGELFF. CDR3 coding DNA: TGTGCCAGCAGAACGGGACTAGCGGGAGTCGGTACCGGGGAGCTGTTTTTT.